This is a list of T cell receptor beta chains from one sample in a study of CD8+CD57+ T cells in acquired aplastic anemia. One entry per CDR3 protein results from TCRdb running MiXCR on the reads. The sample lists a few hundred thousand distinct CDR3 sequences; around 32% were seen once. Sequenced sample: sorted CD4+, CD8+, or CD8+CD57+ T cells (not recorded which) from PBMCs. These receptors all come from a human donor with aplastic anemia. The CDR3 runs from the conserved cysteine through the conserved F or W. D genes are given only for firm matches. Only some rows state a clone size, as once, few, many or a class for expanded clones.

TRBJ2-7	TRBD2	TRBV11-2	few	TGTGCCAGCAGCTCCATAGCGGGAGTCCAGATGGGGCAGTACTTC	CASSSIAGVQMGQYF
TRBJ1-1	NA	TRBV2	many	TGTGCCAGCAACCCGGGACAGAACACTGAAGCTTTCTTT	CASNPGQNTEAFF
TRBJ1-6	NA	TRBV11-2	many	TGTGCCAGCAGCTTAGGGTTGACAGTCAATTCACCCCTTCACTTT	CASSLGLTVNSPLHF
TRBJ2-3	TRBD2	TRBV11-2	NA	TGTGCCAGCAGCTTAGGTGGCGGGGGAATAGGCGATACGCAGTATTTT	CASSLGGGGIGDTQYF
TRBJ2-1	TRBD2	TRBV7-3	NA	TGTGCTAGAGCTCTGACTAGCGGCCGGTACAATGAGCAGTTCTTC	CARALTSGRYNEQFF
TRBJ1-1	TRBD1	TRBV7-9	many	TGTGCCAGCAGCTTAGGACAGGGAACGGGCACTGAAGCTTTCTTT	CASSLGQGTGTEAFF
TRBJ1-4	NA	TRBV24-1	NA	TGTGCCACCAGTGATTCCGGGGTGGCTGAAAAACTGTTTTTT	CATSDSGVAEKLFF
TRBJ2-7	NA	TRBV18	NA	TGTGCCAGCTCACCAGCCCGGGACACCTGGTACGAGCAGTACTTC	CASSPARDTWYEQYF
TRBJ2-7	NA	TRBV20-1	many	TGCAGTGCTGAAAACAGGGTGTACGAGCAGTACTTC	CSAENRVYEQYF
TRBJ2-2	TRBD2	TRBV24-1	NA	TGTGCCACCAGTAACGGGGCGGCTAGCGGACGACCCCGGGGGGACACCGGGGAGCTGTTTTTT	CATSNGAASGRPRGDTGELFF
TRBJ2-3	NA	TRBV4-2	NA	TGTGCCAGCAGCCGGGGTCAGGGGGGAACCACAGATACGCAGTATTTT	CASSRGQGGTTDTQYF
TRBJ2-1	NA	TRBV20-1	NA	TGCAGTGCTAGTCGGGGACAAAACAATGAGCAGTTCTTC	CSASRGQNNEQFF
TRBJ2-6	NA	TRBV5-1	few	TGCGCCAGCAGCCTGACCCTGGAGGCTGGGGCCAACGTCCTGACTTTC	CASSLTLEAGANVLTF
TRBJ2-3	NA	TRBV7-2	many	TGTGCCAGCAGCTTAGACAACGGGGATACGCAGTATTTT	CASSLDNGDTQYF
TRBJ1-2	TRBD1	TRBV6-2/TRBV6-3	few	TGTGCCAGCAGCCTACCCGCCTCGGGACAGGGAGGTCATGGCTACACCTTC	CASSLPASGQGGHGYTF
TRBJ2-7	TRBD2	TRBV29-1	many	TGCAGCGTTGTTCTAGCGGACTCCTACGAGCAGTACTTC	CSVVLADSYEQYF
TRBJ2-7	NA	TRBV10-1	many	TGCGCCAGCAGTGGGGGTAAGGAGCAGTACTTC	CASSGGKEQYF
TRBJ2-7	NA	TRBV20-1	NA	TGCAGTGCTAAAACAGGGCCCCACGAGCAGTACTTC	CSAKTGPHEQYF
TRBJ2-1	NA	TRBV19	many	TGTGCCAGTAGTTTCCGTTCCGGTATCTACAATGAGCAGTTCTTC	CASSFRSGIYNEQFF
TRBJ2-7	NA	TRBV15	few	TGTGCCACCAGCAGCTTGGCCGGAAGCTCCTACGAGCAGTACTTC	CATSSLAGSSYEQYF
TRBJ2-5	NA	TRBV25-1	many	TGTGCCAGCAGTGAAGTGGAGACCCAGTACTTC	CASSEVETQYF
TRBJ1-2	NA	TRBV29-1	once	TGCAGCGTCGCAATAGCGGGGGGTGGGGGCTACACCTTC	CSVAIAGGGGYTF
TRBJ2-5	TRBD2	TRBV3-1	NA	TGTGCCAGCAGCCGGAGTAATCTCGCGGGGGGCCAAGAGACCCAGTACTTC	CASSRSNLAGGQETQYF
TRBJ2-3	TRBD2	TRBV20-1	few	TGCAGTGCTTTAGCGGGGCAACAGGATACGCAGTATTTT	CSALAGQQDTQYF
TRBJ2-5	NA	TRBV19	many	TGTGCCAGTAGTAGGGGGGCGTGGGAGACCCAGTACTTC	CASSRGAWETQYF
TRBJ1-1	NA	TRBV11-2	few	TGTGCCAGCAGCTTAGAAGGCCTGGGGCGGGGAGGTACTGAAGCTTTCTTT	CASSLEGLGRGGTEAFF
TRBJ2-5	TRBD2	TRBV5-1	NA	TGCGCCAGCAGCTTTGGAACTAGCGGGGGGGTGCGGGAGACCCAGTACTTC	CASSFGTSGGVRETQYF
TRBJ2-7	TRBD1	TRBV19	few	TGTGCCAGTACGGTGGGGGACAGTAGCTCCTACGAGCAGTACTTC	CASTVGDSSSYEQYF
TRBJ2-5	TRBD1	TRBV20-1	NA	TGCAGTGCTTCCTCGGGACAGAAAGAGACCCAGTGCTTC	CSASSGQKETQCF
TRBJ1-6	NA	TRBV20-1	many	TGCAGTGCTAGGGGGGGCAGCGGAGCGGGGTCACCCCTCCACTTT	CSARGGSGAGSPLHF
TRBJ1-1	NA	TRBV10-2	few	TGCGCCAGCAGTGAGGTCACGGATGGTGAAGCTTTCTTT	CASSEVTDGEAFF
TRBJ1-6	TRBD1	TRBV19	many	TGTGCCAGTAGAGAAGGACAGGATAATTCACCCCTCCACTTT	CASREGQDNSPLHF
TRBJ2-3	TRBD2	TRBV10-3	many	TGTGCCACCGAGCCCAGCGGGGGCACAGATACGCAGTATTTT	CATEPSGGTDTQYF
TRBJ2-3	NA	TRBV12-3/TRBV12-4	NA	TGTGCCAGCACCGATTACGGTGGCAGGGATTCAGATACGCAGTATTTT	CASTDYGGRDSDTQYF
TRBJ1-2	TRBD1	TRBV2	NA	TGCGCCAGCAATACAGACCCGGGACAGGAGAGTAACTATGGCTACACCTTC	CASNTDPGQESNYGYTF
TRBJ1-5	NA	TRBV2	NA	TGTGCCAGCAGCGGCAGTCATAGCAATCAGCCCCAGCATTTT	CASSGSHSNQPQHF
TRBJ2-7	TRBD1	TRBV6-1	NA	TGTGCCAGCAGTCCTCGGGACAGGGGGAAAAGGGAGCAGTACTTC	CASSPRDRGKREQYF
TRBJ2-1	NA	TRBV2	many	TGTGCCAGCAGTGAAGCAGGGCCGGCCGTGGTTGAGCAGTTCTTC	CASSEAGPAVVEQFF
TRBJ1-5	NA	TRBV12-5	few	TGTGCTAGTGGTTTGGACGAAACGGGGGGAGGCAATCAGCCCCAGCATTTT	CASGLDETGGGNQPQHF
TRBJ1-2	TRBD1	TRBV6-5	many	TGTGCCAGCAGTTCCCACCCACAGGGGGAATACGGCTACACCTTC	CASSSHPQGEYGYTF
TRBJ2-6	NA	TRBV3-1	NA	TGTGCCAGCAGCCAAGAGGGGGGCGCTGGGGCCAACGTCCTGACTTTC	CASSQEGGAGANVLTF
TRBJ1-2	TRBD1	TRBV14	many	TGTGCCAGCAGCCATAGTCCGGGACAGGAGTTCGGCTACACCTTC	CASSHSPGQEFGYTF
TRBJ2-7	NA	TRBV5-1	many	TGCGCCAGCAGCCCGCTGGAGGGCAGGGGGAAGCAGTACTTC	CASSPLEGRGKQYF
TRBJ2-5	TRBD2	TRBV10-3	NA	TGTGCCATCAGTGAGTCGCTAGCGGGGGTTGAGACCCAGTACTTC	CAISESLAGVETQYF
TRBJ2-5	TRBD1	TRBV5-1	few	TGCGCCAGCACAACCGGGACAGCACAAGAGACCCAGTACTTC	CASTTGTAQETQYF
TRBJ1-2	NA	TRBV6-1	NA	TGTGCCAGCAGAGCCCTCGTGGGGACATTTGGGTATGGCTACACCTTC	CASRALVGTFGYGYTF
TRBJ2-3	TRBD2	TRBV11-2	once	TGTGCCAGCAGCCTCCTGCCTGGGGGGGAGGCAGATACGCAGTATTTT	CASSLLPGGEADTQYF
TRBJ1-2	NA	TRBV9	many	TGTGCCAGCACCCGCGAGGGCACAAGCTATGGCTACACCTTC	CASTREGTSYGYTF
TRBJ1-2	TRBD1	TRBV11-2	many	TGTGCCAGCAGCCAACAGGGGGCGGACTATGGCTACACCTTC	CASSQQGADYGYTF